A single TCR beta chain is shown here with its context. No antigen is known for it. This specimen comes from a study of blood T cells in healthy people across ages. Study-wide findings and caveats: Age showed a roughly linear inverse relationship with TCR beta diversity per million T cells. Because sorting was not performed, PBMCs prevented conclusive naive versus antigen-experienced comparison.

Total RNA amounts of at least 5.5 micrograms were extracted per sample. The CDR3 loop spans 15 amino acids. Per germline, CDR1 MGHRA and CDR2 YSYEKL. V was shortened by 5 bases and J by 5 bases, with 15 bases between the two germline ends. Alongside a J-beta primer mix, a sample-barcoded 5' primer served in a second PCR lasting about 7 to 11 cycles. TCRdb re-analysed the 5' RACE reads in MiXCR, keeping a single row per CDR3 protein. In the table there are approximately 690,000 distinct CDR3 sequences, about 54% of which are singletons. The sequencing sample was made of blood. The TCR originated in a man aged 60 to 75 in good health. The V call is TRBV4-1, the J call TRBJ2-2; perhaps TRBD2 as D (6 bases). The CDR3 DNA follows: TGCGCCAGCAGCGGCCGGGGCGCGGGGACCGGGGAGCTGTTTTTT. Amino acids: CASSGRGAGTGELFF.